Following are 23 T cell receptor beta chains from one sample sequenced in a study of cytomegalovirus exposure and HLA in healthy donors. Primers included in the PCR were 60 Vbeta and 13 Jbeta primers. Here immunoSEQ multiplex PCR was the method, and the copy in TCRdb shows in-frame clones only, minus some. This listing includes approximately 120,000 clones. The specimen was PBMCs. Every receptor here comes from a man aged 18 to 29 in good health and CMV-seronegative.

The chain combines TRBV19 with TRBJ1-2; 7 bases line up with TRBD1. V shed 7 bases, J shed 4 bases, and the junction held 6 bases outside the gene matches. The CDR3 is 13 amino acids. The germline V gene encodes CDR1 LNHDA and CDR2 SQIVND (reference sequence). CDR3 nucleotide sequence: TGTGCCAGTAAACGACAGGGCGGCTATGGCTACACCTTC. Its translation is CASKRQGGYGYTF.

The V call is TRBV2, the J call TRBJ1-5; D call uncertain. There are 15 residues in the CDR3. V was trimmed by 3 bases and J by 4 bases, leaving 13 bases between them. The germline V gene has CDR1 SNHLY and CDR2 FYNNEI. The CDR3 region is CASSDFPGWNQPQHF. DNA of the CDR3: TGTGCCAGCAGTGATTTTCCGGGATGGAATCAGCCCCAGCATTTT. Together with reference TRBV2 and TRBJ1-5, the CDR3 gives the full variable domain: EPEVTQTPSHQVTQMGQEVILRCVPISNHLYFYWYRQILGQKVEFLVSFYNNEISEKSEIFDDQFSVERPDGSNFTLKIRSTKLEDSAMYFCASSDFPGWNQPQHFGDGTRLSIL.

The chain carries TRBV6-1 and TRBJ2-4; the D gene is possibly TRBD1 (6 bases). V dropped 2 bases and J dropped 7 bases, with 15 bases sitting between them. The germline gives CDR1 MNHNS, CDR2 SASEGT. The CDR3 runs to 15 residues. The CDR3 coding sequence is TGTGCCAGCAGTGAAATTGGGACACCCCGGAACATTCAGTACTTC. Protein: CASSEIGTPRNIQYF.

This chain uses TRBV18 with TRBJ1-6, with D maybe TRBD1 (6 bases). The CDR3 sequence is 17 residues long. V was clipped by 6 bases and J by 5 bases, with 20 bases between them. Germline lookup yields CDR1 KGHSH and CDR2 LQKENI. The CDR3 DNA is TGTGCCAGCTCTCTTAAGACGGGGGGCTTAAATAATTCACCCCTCCACTTT. Protein sequence: CASSLKTGGLNNSPLHF.

The CDR3 sequence: CAISASGADTQYF. CDR3 nucleotides: TGTGCCATCAGTGCTAGCGGCGCAGATACGCAGTATTTT. V is TRBV10-3 and J is TRBJ2-3; 7 bases align to TRBD2. The J segment lost 4 bases and the V segment lost 4 bases, leaving 2 bases of the junction unmatched. CDR1 and CDR2 (germline): ENHRY, SYGVKD. The CDR3 has 13 residues.

This sequence joins TRBV5-4 and TRBJ2-6, with a tentative D call TRBD1 (5 bases). CDR1 and CDR2 from the germline V gene are SGHNT and YYREEE (reference sequence). Between the trimmed V and J ends, which lost 0 bases and 4 bases, there was a span of 14 bases. The CDR3 totals 17 residues. The CDR3 nucleotides read TGTGCCAGCAGCTTGGTACTATGGGGCCCCGGGGCCAACGTCCTGACTTTC. Its translation is CASSLVLWGPGANVLTF.

As regards this clone: The identical CDR3 is also encoded by other nucleotide sequences in the sample. This chain links TRBV5-1 with TRBJ1-2; 7 nucleotides align to TRBD1. In germline, CDR1 is SGHRS, CDR2 YFSETQ. Losses at the gene ends were 4 bases for V and 3 bases for J; bases not matched to a gene: 3. The CDR3 length is 13 residues. The CDR3 DNA sequence: TGCGCCAGCAGCCTTGGACAGGACTATGGCTACACCTTC. Its translation is CASSLGQDYGYTF.

The CDR3 loop is CASSLAAAGSYGYTF. In DNA form, the CDR3 reads TGTGCCAGCAGCTTGGCAGCGGCCGGCTCCTATGGCTACACCTTC. The gene calls are TRBV5-4 and TRBJ1-2; D remains unclear. CDR1 SGHNT and CDR2 YYREEE come from the germline V gene (reference sequence). The CDR3 is 15 residues long. With 0 bases removed from V and 4 bases from J, the gap between germline ends came to 13 bases.

Notes on this clone: A read error may account for a junction end that differs from germline. The chain is built from TRBV6-1 and TRBJ1-3; D remains unclear. The CDR3 consists of 15 residues. Germline CDR1 and CDR2: MNHNS and SASEGT. The CDR3 nucleotides are TGTGCCAGCAGTGAGCAGTCGCTTCCTGGAGACACCATATATTTT. Translation gives CASSEQSLPGDTIYF.

This chain uses TRBV18 with TRBJ2-1; 8 positions match TRBD2. J lost 8 bases, V lost 3 bases, and 9 bases had no gene match. Germline V gives CDR1 KGHSH, CDR2 LQKENI. There are 15 residues in the CDR3. CDR3 in DNA: TGTGCCAGCTCACCCCGAAACGGGGGGGCGCATGAGCAGTTCTTC. Amino acids: CASSPRNGGAHEQFF.

The V gene is TRBV11-3, the J gene TRBJ2-3, with D possibly matching TRBD2 (6 bases). CDR1 and CDR2 (germline): SGHNT, YENEEA. This CDR3 region has 11 residues. Trimming took 3 bases from V and 12 from J, leaving 10 bases between them. Here the CDR3 DNA reads TGTGCCAGCAGCTTCGGAGGGGCCCAGTATTTT. Its protein product is CASSFGGAQYF. The complete variable domain, with remaining parts taken from reference TRBV11-3 and TRBJ2-3, reads EAGVVQSPRYKIIEKKQPVAFWCNPISGHNTLYWYLQNLGQGPELLIRYENEEAVDDSQLPKDRFSAERLKGVDSTLKIQPAELGDSAVYLCASSFGGAQYFGPGTRLTVL.

The chain is built from TRBV5-1 and TRBJ2-5; perhaps TRBD1 as D (5 bases). Germline lookup yields CDR1 SGHRS and CDR2 YFSETQ. Trimming left V 7 bases short and J 1 base short, with 11 bases between. The CDR3 consists of 13 residues. For the CDR3, the DNA is TGCGCCAGCGGCAGGACACCCCAAGAGACCCAGTACTTC. Translating it yields CASGRTPQETQYF.

This chain connects TRBV5-5 to TRBJ2-1, with 7 bases identical to TRBD2. CDR3 length: 13 residues. Germline CDR1 reads SGHKS; CDR2 reads YYEKEE (reference sequence). The junction had 6 bases not matched to a gene; V was cut back by 3 bases and J by 9 bases. CDR3 amino acids: CASSWGGATEQFF. The CDR3 DNA is TGTGCCAGCAGCTGGGGGGGAGCTACTGAGCAGTTCTTC. Filled out from reference TRBV5-5 and TRBJ2-1, the complete variable domain reads DAGVTQSPTHLIKTRGQQVTLRCSPISGHKSVSWYQQVLGQGPQFIFQYYEKEERGRGNFPDRFSARQFPNYSSELNVNALLLGDSALYLCASSWGGATEQFFGPGTRLTVL.

The chain has TRBV18 and TRBJ1-4; tentatively, D is TRBD1 (5 bases). The CDR3 sequence is 14 residues long. The V end was cut by 5 bases, the J end by 0 bases, with 7 bases between. Germline CDR1 and CDR2: KGHSH and LQKENI. The CDR3 protein is CASSETATNEKLFF. As DNA, the CDR3 is TGTGCCAGCTCAGAGACAGCAACTAATGAAAAACTGTTTTTT.

The rearrangement links TRBV6-1 to TRBJ1-2; 10 bases align to TRBD1. CDR1 MNHNS and CDR2 SASEGT come from the germline V gene. V dropped 6 bases and J dropped 5; count of bases not matched to a gene: 6. There are 14 residues in the CDR3. In nucleotides, the CDR3 is TGTGCCAGCAGCACCATGGGACAGGGGTATGGCTACACCTTC. Its protein is CASSTMGQGYGYTF.

V usage is TRBV2 and J usage is TRBJ2-3, with no clear D. Germline CDR1 reads SNHLY; CDR2 reads FYNNEI. V was clipped by 6 bases and J by 10 bases, with 8 bases between them. The CDR3 loop spans 10 amino acids. The CDR3 sequence: CASRRGAQYF. CDR3 DNA: TGTGCCAGCAGACGAGGAGCGCAGTATTTT.

The chain has TRBV7-9 and TRBJ2-7; no clear D gene. The V and J ends lost 1 base and 6 bases respectively, with 7 bases between them. This CDR3 spans 12 amino acids. From germline, CDR1 is SEHNR and CDR2 FQNEAQ (reference sequence). In DNA, the CDR3 is TGTGCCAGCAGCTTAGTCCGCGGCGAGCAGTACTTC. Protein sequence: CASSLVRGEQYF.

This chain connects TRBV5-1 to TRBJ2-7; 8 bases are a match to TRBD1. The CDR3 extends over 16 amino acids. Looked up from germline, CDR1 is SGHRS and CDR2 is YFSETQ. V shed 4 bases and J 4 bases; nucleotides not matched to a gene: 13. CDR3 nucleotides: TGCGCCAGCAGCCCTGCGGCGGGCAGGGGGCGATACGAGCAGTACTTC. Translated, it gives CASSPAAGRGRYEQYF. The full variable domain, with the rest looked up from reference TRBV5-1 and TRBJ2-7, is KAGVTQTPRYLIKTRGQQVTLSCSPISGHRSVSWYQQTPGQGLQFLFEYFSETQRNKGNFPGRFSGRQFSNSRSEMNVSTLELGDSALYLCASSPAAGRGRYEQYFGPGTRLTVT.

The rearrangement joins TRBV6-1 to TRBJ1-4; 7 bases fit TRBD1. The CDR3 has 12 amino acids. The trim removed 4 bases at V and 11 bases at J, leaving 4 bases unmatched. Germline CDR1 reads MNHNS; CDR2 reads SASEGT. The CDR3: CASSGGTDKLFF. The CDR3 bases are TGTGCCAGCAGTGGAGGGACAGATAAACTGTTTTTT.

V gene TRBV4-1 combines with J gene TRBJ2-5, with D perhaps TRBD2 (5 bases). Per the germline V gene, CDR1 is MGHRA and CDR2 is YSYEKL. The CDR3 consists of 13 residues. V was trimmed by 3 bases and J by 5 bases, leaving 10 bases between them. This CDR3 is CASSHPGEETQYF. Here the CDR3 DNA reads TGCGCCAGCAGCCACCCCGGGGAGGAGACCCAGTACTTC.

The V gene is TRBV5-1, the J gene TRBJ2-1; D might be TRBD1 (6 bases). This CDR3 region has 16 residues. V was clipped by 4 bases and J by 7 bases, with 21 bases between them. Germline V CDR1 and CDR2: SGHRS, YFSETQ. Here the CDR3 reads CASSAEAGVMSNEQFF. The CDR3, as DNA: TGCGCCAGCAGCGCTGAAGCAGGGGTAATGTCGAATGAGCAGTTCTTC.

The DNA of the CDR3 is TGCGCCAGCAGCCAACCCCGTGGGGGGGGAGGTCAGCCCCAGCATTTT. It specifies CASSQPRGGGGQPQHF. The rearrangement uses TRBV4-1 and TRBJ1-5; weak D call: TRBD1 (5 bases). Trimming removed 2 bases at V and 6 bases at J, with 17 bases between. This CDR3 has 16 amino acids. Per germline, CDR1 MGHRA and CDR2 YSYEKL.

The chain carries TRBV2 and TRBJ1-5, with a tentative D call TRBD1 (6 bases). Germline V gene lookup returns CDR1 SNHLY and CDR2 FYNNEI. This CDR3 comprises 15 residues. V lost 4 bases and J 0 bases, leaving 10 bases between the germline ends. The CDR3 spells CASSVAGASNQPQHF. In DNA, the CDR3 is TGTGCCAGCAGTGTTGCAGGGGCTAGCAATCAGCCCCAGCATTTT. Filled out from reference TRBV2 and TRBJ1-5, the complete variable domain reads EPEVTQTPSHQVTQMGQEVILRCVPISNHLYFYWYRQILGQKVEFLVSFYNNEISEKSEIFDDQFSVERPDGSNFTLKIRSTKLEDSAMYFCASSVAGASNQPQHFGDGTRLSIL.